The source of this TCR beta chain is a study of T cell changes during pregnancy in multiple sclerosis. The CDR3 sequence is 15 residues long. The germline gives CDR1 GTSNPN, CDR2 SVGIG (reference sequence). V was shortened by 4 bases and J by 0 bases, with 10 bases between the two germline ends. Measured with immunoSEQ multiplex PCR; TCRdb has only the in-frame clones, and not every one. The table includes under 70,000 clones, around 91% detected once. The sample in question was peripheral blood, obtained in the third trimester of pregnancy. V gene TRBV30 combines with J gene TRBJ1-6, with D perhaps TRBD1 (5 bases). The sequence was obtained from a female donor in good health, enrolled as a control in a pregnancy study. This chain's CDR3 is CAWKGLTSYNSPLHF. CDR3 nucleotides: TGTGCCTGGAAGGGACTGACCTCCTATAATTCACCCCTCCACTTT.